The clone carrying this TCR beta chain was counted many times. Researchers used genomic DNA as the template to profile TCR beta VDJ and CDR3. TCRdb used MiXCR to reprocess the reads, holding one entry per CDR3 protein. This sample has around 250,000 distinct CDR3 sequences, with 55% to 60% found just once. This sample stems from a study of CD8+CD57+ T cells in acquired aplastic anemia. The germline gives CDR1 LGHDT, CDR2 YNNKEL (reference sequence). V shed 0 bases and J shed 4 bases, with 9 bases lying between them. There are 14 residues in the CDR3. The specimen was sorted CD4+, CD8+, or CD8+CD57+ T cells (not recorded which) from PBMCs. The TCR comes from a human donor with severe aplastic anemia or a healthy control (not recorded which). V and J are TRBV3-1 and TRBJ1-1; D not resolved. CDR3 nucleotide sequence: TGTGCCAGCAGCCAAGATAGAGGGTTCACTGAAGCTTTCTTT. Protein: CASSQDRGFTEAFF.